The T cell receptor (beta chain) described here comes from a study of blood T cell repertoires in COVID-19. Background on the study: Spain, Italy and the United States supplied samples that represented acute and convalescent COVID-19. PBMCs, B-cell-depleted T cells, or T cells provided the cDNA or gDNA that made up the material.

This clone was seen a handful of times. V lost 0 bases, J lost 2 bases, and 0 bases stayed unmatched. The CDR3 length is 14 residues. Looked up from germline, CDR1 is SGHRS and CDR2 is YFSETQ. As processed by the authors: Amplified reference gene primers provided the basis for estimating nucleated cell counts. Using immunoSEQ multiplex PCR, the repertoire was profiled, and TCRdb retains in-frame clones only, with some absent. The V and J calls and the clone size are those of that table, but D and trimming were determined from the DNA. The top ten clones hold 0.75% to 0.9% of a sample with about 200,000 clones, 85% to 90% of them seen once.

The J gene is TRBJ2-5, the V gene TRBV5-1; TRBD1 agrees at 8 bases. The sample comprised peripheral blood. The source of this sequence is a woman in her seventies with acute or convalescent COVID-19. CDR3 protein: CASSLGDRQETQYF. The CDR3 DNA is TGCGCCAGCAGCTTGGGGGACAGGCAAGAGACCCAGTACTTC.